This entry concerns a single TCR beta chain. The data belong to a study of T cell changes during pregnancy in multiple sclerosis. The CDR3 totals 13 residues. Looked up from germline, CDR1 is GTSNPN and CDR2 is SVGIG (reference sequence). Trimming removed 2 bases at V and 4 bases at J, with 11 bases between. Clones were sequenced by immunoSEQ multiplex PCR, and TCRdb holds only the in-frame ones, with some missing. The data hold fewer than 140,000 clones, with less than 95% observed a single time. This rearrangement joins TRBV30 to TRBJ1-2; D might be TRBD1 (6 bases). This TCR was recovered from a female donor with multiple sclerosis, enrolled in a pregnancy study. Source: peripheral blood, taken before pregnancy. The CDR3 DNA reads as TGTGCCTGGAGTACAACAGGGAGCTATGGCTACACCTTC. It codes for CAWSTTGSYGYTF.